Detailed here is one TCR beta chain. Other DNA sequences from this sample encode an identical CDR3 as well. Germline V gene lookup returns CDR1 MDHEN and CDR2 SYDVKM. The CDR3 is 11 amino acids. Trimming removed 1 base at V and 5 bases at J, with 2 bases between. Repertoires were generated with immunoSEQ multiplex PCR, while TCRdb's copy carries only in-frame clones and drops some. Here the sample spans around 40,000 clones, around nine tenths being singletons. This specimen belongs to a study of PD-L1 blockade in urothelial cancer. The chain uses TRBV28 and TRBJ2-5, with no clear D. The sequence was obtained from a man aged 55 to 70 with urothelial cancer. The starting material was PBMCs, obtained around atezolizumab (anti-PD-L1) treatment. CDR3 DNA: TGTGCCAGCAGTTTATCTGAGACCCAGTACTTC. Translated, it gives CASSLSETQYF.